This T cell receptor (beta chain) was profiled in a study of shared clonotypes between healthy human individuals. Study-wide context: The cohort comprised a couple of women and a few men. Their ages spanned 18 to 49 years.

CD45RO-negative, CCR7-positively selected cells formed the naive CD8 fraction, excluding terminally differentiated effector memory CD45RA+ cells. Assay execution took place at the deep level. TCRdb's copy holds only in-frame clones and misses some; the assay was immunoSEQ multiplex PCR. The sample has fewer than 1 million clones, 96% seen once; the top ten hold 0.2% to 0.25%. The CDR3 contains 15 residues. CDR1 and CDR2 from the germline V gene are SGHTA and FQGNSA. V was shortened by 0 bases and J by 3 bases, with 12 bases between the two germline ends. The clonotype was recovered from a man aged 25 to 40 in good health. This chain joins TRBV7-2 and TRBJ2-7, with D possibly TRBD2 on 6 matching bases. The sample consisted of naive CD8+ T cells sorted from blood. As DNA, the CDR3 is TGTGCCAGCAGCTTAGCGCGGAATAGCGGCTACGAGCAGTACTTC. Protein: CASSLARNSGYEQYF.